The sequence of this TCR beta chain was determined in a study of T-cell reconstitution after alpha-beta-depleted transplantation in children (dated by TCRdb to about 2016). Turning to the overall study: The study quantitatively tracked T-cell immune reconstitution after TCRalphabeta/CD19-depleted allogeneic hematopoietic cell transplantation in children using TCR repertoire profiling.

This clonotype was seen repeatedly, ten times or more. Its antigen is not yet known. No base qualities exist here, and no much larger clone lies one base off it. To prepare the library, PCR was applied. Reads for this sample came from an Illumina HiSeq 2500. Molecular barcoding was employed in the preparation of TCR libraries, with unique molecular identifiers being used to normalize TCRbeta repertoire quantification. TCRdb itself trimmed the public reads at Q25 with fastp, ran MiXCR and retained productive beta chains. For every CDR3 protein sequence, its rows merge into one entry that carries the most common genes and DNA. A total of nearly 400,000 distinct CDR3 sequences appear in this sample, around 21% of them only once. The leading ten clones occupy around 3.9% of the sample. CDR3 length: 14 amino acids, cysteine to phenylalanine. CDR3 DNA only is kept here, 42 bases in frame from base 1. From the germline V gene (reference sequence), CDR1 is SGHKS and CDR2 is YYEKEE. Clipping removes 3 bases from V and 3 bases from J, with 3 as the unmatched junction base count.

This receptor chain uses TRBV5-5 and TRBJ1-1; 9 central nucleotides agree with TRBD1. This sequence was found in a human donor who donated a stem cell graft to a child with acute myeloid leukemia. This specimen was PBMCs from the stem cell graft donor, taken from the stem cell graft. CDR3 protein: CASSYRDRDTEAFF. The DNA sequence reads TGTGCCAGCAGCTACCGGGACAGGGACACTGAAGCTTTCTTT.